This T cell receptor beta chain is drawn from a study of blood T cell repertoires in COVID-19. Study-level background: COVID-19 samples from acute and convalescent phases originated in the United States, Italy and Spain. In each case, the material was cDNA or gDNA derived from T cells, B-cell-depleted T cells, or PBMCs.

From germline, CDR1 is LGHDT and CDR2 YNNKEL (reference sequence). This CDR3 comprises 15 residues. The trim removed 1 base at V and 5 bases at J, leaving 5 bases unmatched. Study processing details: Amplification with reference gene primers provided the estimates of nucleated cell counts. The data were produced by immunoSEQ multiplex PCR, yet TCRdb's version contains in-frame clones alone and is incomplete. The DNA gave D and trimming, while V, J and clone size come from that table. There are 45,000 to 60,000 clones in the sample; more than 85% occur only once, and 3.5% to 5% lies in the top ten. The origin of this receptor is a man in his forties or fifties with acute or convalescent COVID-19. The specimen was peripheral blood. The genes are TRBV3-1 (or the pseudogene TRBV3-2) and TRBJ2-7; 10 nucleotides align to TRBD2. CDR3 residues: CASSQGPSGRDEQYF. For the CDR3, the DNA is TGTGCCAGCAGCCAAGGACCCAGCGGGAGGGACGAGCAGTACTTC.